What follows describes a single T cell receptor (beta chain). Its antigen is not known. This specimen comes from a study of T-cell memory formation after mild COVID-19. Regarding the study as a whole: Mostly located in CM and EM were contracting CD4+ clones, with contracting CD8+ clones located in EMRA.

TCRdb fed the 5' RACE reads into MiXCR, producing one record per CDR3 protein. The sample contains 200,000 to 250,000 distinct CDR3 sequences, 7.5% to 10% of which appear only once. V gave up 0 bases and J gave up 3 bases; unmatched junction bases: 5. CDR3 length equals 17 residues. The V gene's germline CDR1 is MGHRA and CDR2 YSYEKL. Sequencing input: PBMCs or a T cell subset sorted from them (not recorded which). The TCR was taken from a man aged 18 to 30 who had mild COVID-19 (a few samples of this study predate the infection). Cell type and time point are not known. The chain is built from TRBV4-1 and TRBJ1-5; 10 bases are shared with TRBD1. The CDR3 DNA reads TGCGCCAGCAGCCAAGATCCGGGACAGGGGACCAATCAGCCCCAGCATTTT. Translating it yields CASSQDPGQGTNQPQHF.